These 19 T cell receptor beta chains were all obtained from the same sample, sequenced in a study of cytomegalovirus exposure and HLA in healthy donors. The PCR contained 60 Vbeta and 13 Jbeta primers. Generated by immunoSEQ multiplex PCR, the TCRdb table keeps only in-frame clones and is missing some. The sample has some 170,000 clones; roughly four fifths are singletons. Sequencing was performed on PBMCs. The receptors originated from a man aged 50 or older in good health and CMV-seropositive.

The CDR3 region is CASSVGQETDTQYF. The CDR3 nucleotides are TGTGCCAGCAGCGTAGGACAGGAAACAGATACGCAGTATTTT. The chain uses TRBV9 and TRBJ2-3, with a weak D call TRBD1 (6 bases). The germline V gene encodes CDR1 SGDLS and CDR2 YYNGEE. The CDR3 extends over 14 amino acids. Trimming took off 0 bases at V and 3 bases at J, with 8 bases between the two ends.

V gene TRBV6-5 combines with J gene TRBJ2-5; D gene uncertain. Gene TRBJ2-7 matches the end of the DNA better, so the J call may be wrong. The CDR3 is 12 residues long. Germline V CDR1 and CDR2: MNHEY, SVGAGI. CDR3 sequence reads: CASRESSYEQYF. The CDR3 DNA is TGTGCCAGCAGAGAGAGCTCCTACGAGCAGTACTTC.

The chain combines TRBV4-2 with TRBJ2-7, with TRBD2 identical over 9 bases. The CDR3 runs 18 residues. CDR1 LGHNA and CDR2 YNFKEQ come from the germline V gene. The ends lost 1 base at V and 12 bases at J; junction bases unmatched: 22. The CDR3 coding sequence is TGTGCCAGCAGCCAAGTCACAGCGGGAGGTGTGGGGGCACCTGGTCGGTACTTC. This encodes CASSQVTAGGVGAPGRYF.

The V and J genes are TRBV2 and TRBJ2-3; TRBD2 agrees at 7 bases. The germline gives CDR1 SNHLY, CDR2 FYNNEI. V was pared by 8 bases and J by 4 bases, with 15 bases of the junction left unmatched. This CDR3 contains 16 residues. CDR3 loop: CASCPLGSGPADTQYF. The CDR3 DNA is TGTGCCAGCTGCCCCTTGGGTAGCGGGCCTGCAGATACGCAGTATTTT. Variable domain in full (rest from reference TRBV2 and TRBJ2-3): EPEVTQTPSHQVTQMGQEVILRCVPISNHLYFYWYRQILGQKVEFLVSFYNNEISEKSEIFDDQFSVERPDGSNFTLKIRSTKLEDSAMYFCASCPLGSGPADTQYFGPGTRLTVL.

The V gene is TRBV19, the J gene TRBJ1-2; 9 nucleotides match TRBD1. The germline V gene has CDR1 LNHDA and CDR2 SQIVND (reference sequence). The CDR3 extends over 14 amino acids. The ends lost 6 bases at V and 6 bases at J; junction bases unmatched: 8. The CDR3 nucleotides are TGTGCCAGTAGAAACAGGGGGCCTTTCGATGGCTACACCTTC. It codes for CASRNRGPFDGYTF. The variable domain in full, with the rest retrieved from reference TRBV19 and TRBJ1-2, is DGGITQSPKYLFRKEGQNVTLSCEQNLNHDAMYWYRQDPGQGLRLIYYSQIVNDFQKGDIAEGYSVSREKKESFPLTVTSAQKNPTAFYLCASRNRGPFDGYTFGSGTRLTVV.

The rearrangement joins TRBV4-1 to TRBJ1-2, with 8 bases identical to TRBD1. The V segment lost 0 bases and the J segment 8 bases; nucleotides outside the gene matches: 11. CDR1 and CDR2 (germline): MGHRA, YSYEKL. The CDR3 sequence is 16 residues long. In DNA form, the CDR3 reads TGCGCCAGCAGCCAAGAGCAGGGGGCGTCGAGGTACGGCTACACCTTC. As protein: CASSQEQGASRYGYTF.

The chain employs TRBV6-6 and TRBJ2-1; TRBD2 aligns across 9 bases. J gave up 3 bases and V 7 bases, and 7 bases lay outside the gene matches. The V gene's germline CDR1 is MNHNY and CDR2 SVGAGI (reference sequence). The length of the CDR3 is 15 residues. In DNA, the CDR3 is TGTGCCAGCATGCCAGCGGGGGGCCGCTACAATGAGCAGTTCTTC. This translates into CASMPAGGRYNEQFF.

This clone was counted only a few times. The chain links TRBV28 to TRBJ1-2; 9 bases map to TRBD1. The trim removed 5 bases at V and 5 bases at J, leaving 15 bases unmatched. There are 17 residues in the CDR3. Germline values: CDR1 MDHEN, CDR2 SYDVKM. In DNA, the CDR3 is TGTGCCAGCAGTCCTCCTCCGGGACAGGGTTGGGCATATGGCTACACCTTC. This translates into CASSPPPGQGWAYGYTF.

The V gene is TRBV6-6, the J gene TRBJ1-1; D remains unclear. CDR1 is MNHNY and CDR2 is SVGAGI in the germline V gene (reference sequence). The CDR3 covers 14 residues. V was cut by 7 bases and J by 5 bases, with 17 bases left in between. DNA for the CDR3: TGTGCCAGCAATCCGGCAGCCTTGAGGACTGAAGCTTTCTTT. Protein: CASNPAALRTEAFF.

This clone is a singleton in its sample. This chain uses TRBV11-3 with TRBJ2-1; 7 bases align to TRBD1. CDR1 is SGHNT and CDR2 is YENEEA in the germline V gene. Losses at the gene ends were 3 bases for V and 8 bases for J; bases not matched to a gene: 16. The CDR3 sequence is 17 residues long. CDR3 coding DNA: TGTGCCAGCAGCTTGGGGTTACCGGGACAGCAGGTTTATGAGCAGTTCTTC. Amino acids: CASSLGLPGQQVYEQFF.

With respect to this clone: At one boundary the junction diverges from the germline segment, which might be a read error. The chain links TRBV7-9 to TRBJ2-5; perhaps TRBD2 as D (6 bases). There are 12 residues in the CDR3. Per the germline V gene, CDR1 is SEHNR and CDR2 is FQNEAQ (reference sequence). The CDR3 sequence: CASSLGQGGLNF. The CDR3 DNA follows: TGTGCCAGCAGCTTAGGTCAGGGAGGCCTTAACTTC.

The rearrangement links TRBV11-2 to TRBJ1-1, with D hard to call. Germline CDR1 is SGHAT and CDR2 is FQNNGV. V shed 5 bases and J shed 1 base, with 2 bases lying between them. The CDR3 has 11 amino acids. CDR3 DNA: TGTGCCAGCAGCCGGAACACTGAAGCTTTCTTT. Encoded protein: CASSRNTEAFF.

The chain couples TRBV5-1 to TRBJ2-7; 9 nucleotides agree with TRBD2. Germline CDR1 SGHRS, CDR2 YFSETQ. The CDR3 spans 16 residues. V trimming: 2 bases; J trimming: 7 bases; junction bases outside the gene matches: 13. The CDR3 loop reads CASSLASGALGGEQYF. In DNA form, the CDR3 reads TGCGCCAGCAGCTTAGCTAGCGGGGCCTTGGGGGGTGAGCAGTACTTC.

This clone was recorded once. The J gene is TRBJ2-7, the V gene TRBV30, with 10 positions matching TRBD2. The CDR3 runs to 13 residues. The V segment lost 0 bases and the J segment 9 bases; nucleotides outside the gene matches: 5. Per germline, CDR1 GTSNPN and CDR2 SVGIG (reference sequence). The CDR3 region is CAWSVLAGPLQYF. The CDR3 region has the DNA TGTGCCTGGAGTGTACTAGCGGGACCTCTGCAGTACTTC.

This chain connects TRBV30 to TRBJ1-5, with D unresolved. With 0 bases removed from V and 0 bases from J, the gap between germline ends came to 9 bases. This CDR3 contains 15 residues. Germline V gene data show CDR1 as GTSNPN and CDR2 as SVGIG (reference sequence). The CDR3 nucleotides read TGTGCCTGGAGTGTCGGAGGTTATAGCAATCAGCCCCAGCATTTT. It codes for CAWSVGGYSNQPQHF.

This rearrangement joins TRBV6-5 to TRBJ1-4; 7 bases line up with TRBD1. CDR1 is MNHEY, CDR2 SVGAGI, per germline. This CDR3 contains 14 residues. Germline trimming cut 5 bases from V and 6 bases from J; bases unmatched to any gene: 6. The CDR3 protein is CASSPGTVHEKLFF. CDR3 sequence (DNA): TGTGCCAGCAGTCCCGGGACAGTTCATGAAAAACTGTTTTTT.

This clone has only one observation. The chain employs TRBV2 and TRBJ1-2; 7 nucleotides line up with TRBD1. Germline loops: CDR1 SNHLY, CDR2 FYNNEI. After removal of 5 bases from V and 3 bases from J, the junction contained 3 bases not matched to a gene. The CDR3 extends over 13 amino acids. The CDR3 here is CASSTGVDYGYTF. DNA for the CDR3: TGTGCCAGCAGTACAGGGGTTGACTATGGCTACACCTTC.

V gene TRBV9 combines with J gene TRBJ2-1, with D unclear. Germline V gene data show CDR1 as SGDLS and CDR2 as YYNGEE. V lost 3 bases and J lost 1, with 8 bases in between. The CDR3 sequence is 14 residues long. CDR3 loop: CASSGLPSYNEQFF. Written as DNA, the CDR3 is TGTGCCAGCAGCGGACTCCCGTCCTACAATGAGCAGTTCTTC. Together with reference TRBV9 and TRBJ2-1, the CDR3 gives the full variable domain: DSGVTQTPKHLITATGQRVTLRCSPRSGDLSVYWYQQSLDQGLQFLIQYYNGEERAKGNILERFSAQQFPDLHSELNLSSLELGDSALYFCASSGLPSYNEQFFGPGTRLTVL.

CDR3 protein: CASSLASGGSYEQYF. CDR3 coding DNA: TGTGCCAGCAGCTTGGCTAGCGGGGGCTCTTACGAGCAGTACTTC. The chain couples TRBV5-5 to TRBJ2-7; 10 positions agree with TRBD2. Trimming took 0 bases from V and 4 from J; bases not matched to a gene: 4. The CDR3 is 15 amino acids. Germline CDR1 is SGHKS and CDR2 is YYEKEE (reference sequence).